The present T cell receptor beta chain was sequenced within a study of metastatic and nonmetastatic thyroid tumors. Study-level background: Where malignant and benign thyroid patients were concerned, repertoires were compared across blood and tumor or nodule tissue. Points from the study as a whole: Benign nodules reportedly had significantly lower TCR beta diversity than malignant thyroid tumors in blood and tumor.

Treatment of any kind had been given to no patient before thyroid surgery. Using MiXCR, TCRdb reanalyzed the PCR reads. This sample has tens of thousands of clones, with roughly an eighth found just once. This clone was seen at least ten times. As yet, its antigen is unknown. With V trimmed by 3 bases and J by 6 bases, 4 bases remained unmatched. This CDR3 spans 15 amino acids. The germline V gene has CDR1 SEHNR and CDR2 FQNEAQ (reference sequence). This chain links TRBV7-9 with TRBJ2-3, with 12 positions matching TRBD2. The specimen was blood. This TCR was recovered from a female donor with papillary thyroid cancer or a benign thyroid nodule (not recorded which). Some clones in this sample may be carry-over from other donors' samples. CDR3 amino acids: CASSLTSGSDDTQYF. For the CDR3, the DNA is TGTGCCAGCAGCTTGACTAGCGGGAGCGACGATACGCAGTATTTT.